These 26 T cell receptor beta chains originate from one sample sequenced in a study of T cells in Graves' hyperthyroidism and ophthalmopathy. Amplified TCR beta CDR3 regions derived from RNA transcripts. First-round RT-PCR of the TCR CDR3 relied on the HTBI primer set. TCRdb processed the multiplex PCR reads anew with MiXCR; each CDR3 protein has one entry. The sample lists more than 150,000 distinct CDR3 sequences; 15% to 20% were seen once. The sample was blood. The receptors shown here come from a woman in her forties or fifties with Graves' hyperthyroidism.

Ten or more counts support this clonotype. V usage is TRBV7-3 and J usage is TRBJ1-2, with TRBD1 identical over 10 bases. J was trimmed by 7 bases and V by 4 bases; bases with no gene match: 3. This CDR3 region has 13 residues. Germline V gene sequence: CDR1 SGHTA, CDR2 FQGTGA. CDR3 protein: CASSSTGGVGYTF. For the CDR3, the DNA is TGTGCCAGCAGCTCGACAGGGGGCGTTGGCTACACCTTC.

This clonotype was counted ten times or more. The rearrangement links TRBV7-2 to TRBJ2-7, with 9 bases that match TRBD1. CDR1 SGHTA and CDR2 FQGNSA come from the germline V gene. CDR3 size: 18 residues. V dropped 5 bases and J dropped 5; count of bases not matched to a gene: 19. CDR3 in DNA: TGTGCCAGCAGCCCCACTAGGGGGGGCTGGGACAGGGAAGACGAGCAGTACTTC. It encodes CASSPTRGGWDREDEQYF.

This clonotype was counted only a few times. This clone may be a read error of a much larger clone one base away. The chain recombines TRBV6-2 or TRBV6-3 with TRBJ1-2, with a possible D match to TRBD1 (5 bases). V dropped 4 bases and J dropped 7 bases, with 19 bases sitting between them. The germline V gene encodes CDR1 MNHEY and CDR2 SVGEGT. The CDR3 length is 15 residues. CDR3 sequence reads: CASSCGRQGGAGYTF. CDR3 sequence (DNA): TGTGCCAGCAGTTGCGGTCGGCAGGGTGGTGCTGGCTACACCTTC.

The genes are TRBV12-3 or TRBV12-4 and TRBJ2-7, with 9 bases fitting TRBD2. J gave up 4 bases and V 1 base, and 5 bases lay outside the gene matches. This CDR3 region has 15 residues. CDR3 region: CASSLGTSGWYEQYF. The CDR3 DNA follows: TGTGCCAGCAGTTTAGGTACTAGCGGGTGGTACGAGCAGTACTTC.

The table lists this clonotype with many counts. J is TRBJ2-3 and V is TRBV2, with D possibly being TRBD2 (6 bases). CDR3 length equals 15 residues. The germline CDR1 and CDR2 sequences are SNHLY and FYNNEI. V was shortened by 5 bases and J by 6 bases, with 18 bases between the two germline ends. The CDR3 spells CASSPLPGARDTQYF. CDR3 DNA sequence: TGTGCCAGCAGTCCCCTCCCGGGAGCCCGGGATACGCAGTATTTT. Based on the CDR3 plus reference TRBV2 and TRBJ2-3, the full variable domain is EPEVTQTPSHQVTQMGQEVILRCVPISNHLYFYWYRQILGQKVEFLVSFYNNEISEKSEIFDDQFSVERPDGSNFTLKIRSTKLEDSAMYFCASSPLPGARDTQYFGPGTRLTVL.

At least ten counts were recorded for this clonotype. This chain uses TRBV24-1 with TRBJ2-2, with D possibly TRBD1 on 5 matching bases. CDR1 KGHDR and CDR2 SFDVKD come from the germline V gene. The CDR3 is 16 residues long. Trimming took off 4 bases at V and 5 bases at J, with 16 bases between the two ends. CDR3 sequence reads: CATSEGQGMRTGELFF. Here the CDR3 DNA reads TGTGCCACCAGTGAGGGGCAGGGCATGAGGACCGGGGAGCTGTTTTTT.

About this clonotype: Germline and junction disagree at one end, which may indicate a read error. The chain recombines TRBV7-7 with TRBJ2-5; D unclear. CDR3 length equals 13 residues. Germline CDR1 SSHAT, CDR2 FNYEAQ (reference sequence). The CDR3 protein is CASSLFERETQYF. DNA for the CDR3: TGTGCTAGCAGTCTCTTCGAACGAGAGACCCAGTACTTC.

This clonotype was recorded once. This CDR3 reads CASRVQMTGSTDTQYF. The CDR3 nucleotides are TGTGCCAGCAGGGTACAAATGACAGGGTCCACAGATACGCAGTATTTT. The chain carries TRBV2 and TRBJ2-3, with 7 bases fitting TRBD1. CDR1 and CDR2 from the germline V gene are SNHLY and FYNNEI. V shed 6 bases, J shed 2 bases, and the junction held 11 bases outside the gene matches. The CDR3 has 16 amino acids.

This clonotype was seen repeatedly, ten times or more. CDR3 protein: CASSQSGNTEAFF. The DNA of the CDR3 is TGCGCCAGCAGCCAATCCGGGAACACTGAAGCTTTCTTT. The rearrangement joins TRBV4-3 to TRBJ1-1; D is uncertain. V dropped 2 bases and J dropped 1 base, with 5 bases sitting between them. This CDR3 is 13 amino acids long. CDR1 is LGHNA and CDR2 is YSLEER in the germline V gene.

A remark on this clonotype: With a much larger clone just one base away, this may be a read error. J is TRBJ2-2 and V is TRBV10-3; a weak D match, TRBD2 (6 bases). Germline CDR1 and CDR2: ENHRY and SYGVKD. This CDR3 contains 14 residues. The CDR3 protein is CAIATAGNTVELFF. The CDR3 DNA reads as TGTGCCATCGCCACAGCGGGCAACACCGTGGAGCTGTTTTTT.

This clonotype has a count of ten or more. Here the CDR3 reads CSVIKHYSEAQYF. The CDR3 coding sequence is TGCAGCGTTATAAAGCATTATTCCGAGGCGCAGTACTTC. V gene TRBV29-1 combines with J gene TRBJ2-7, with D uncertain. The CDR3 has 13 residues. The germline V and J ends were trimmed by 5 bases and 9 bases, with 20 bases remaining between them. The germline gives CDR1 SQVTM, CDR2 ANQGSEA.

Many counts were recorded for this clonotype. CDR3 sequence: CSARDMGVEQYF. The CDR3 DNA sequence: TGCAGTGCTAGAGATATGGGGGTCGAGCAGTACTTC. V and J are TRBV20-1 and TRBJ2-7; TRBD1 or TRBD2 may be the D gene (5 bases each). The CDR3 sequence is 12 residues long. CDR1 and CDR2 (germline): DFQATT, SNEGSKA (reference sequence). V lost 0 bases, J lost 6 bases, and 9 bases lay in between.

This chain links TRBV29-1 with TRBJ2-7, with D possibly TRBD2 on 6 matching bases. The CDR3 extends over 14 amino acids. Trimming removed 5 bases at V and 0 bases at J, with 14 bases between. The germline gives CDR1 SQVTM, CDR2 ANQGSEA. The CDR3 nucleotides read TGCAGCGTTATGGGAGGCCTCGCCTCCTACGAGCAGTACTTC. Residues: CSVMGGLASYEQYF.

Ten or more counts support this clonotype. V is TRBV24-1 and J is TRBJ2-3; unclear D gene. The CDR3 has 16 residues. Germline V gene lookup returns CDR1 KGHDR and CDR2 SFDVKD. The V end was cut by 4 bases, the J end by 0 bases, with 13 bases between. CDR3 amino acids: CATSETGAVSTDTQYF. In DNA form, the CDR3 reads TGTGCCACCAGTGAGACCGGAGCTGTTAGCACAGATACGCAGTATTTT.

This clonotype was observed a few times. This may come from a read error, since a much larger clone is one base off. This rearrangement joins TRBV6-2 or TRBV6-3 to TRBJ2-7; tentatively, D is TRBD1 or TRBD2 (5 bases each). The CDR3 consists of 12 residues. Per the germline V gene, CDR1 is MNHEY and CDR2 is SVGEGT. CDR3 region: CASSYSRDERYF. CDR3 sequence (DNA): TGTGCCAGCAGTTACTCCCGGGACGAGCGGTACTTC.

J is TRBJ2-5 and V is TRBV25-1; the D is unclear. V shed 1 base and J shed 1 base, with 4 bases lying between them. Per the germline V gene, CDR1 is MGHDK and CDR2 is SYGVNS. The CDR3 contains 13 residues. The CDR3 loop is CASSEFTQETQYF. CDR3 DNA sequence: TGTGCCAGCAGTGAATTTACCCAAGAGACCCAGTACTTC. Filled out from reference TRBV25-1 and TRBJ2-5, the complete variable domain reads EADIYQTPRYLVIGTGKKITLECSQTMGHDKMYWYQQDPGMELHLIHYSYGVNSTEKGDLSSESTVSRIRTEHFPLTLESARPSHTSQYLCASSEFTQETQYFGPGTRLLVL.

This clonotype appeared many times. This rearrangement joins TRBV6-5 to TRBJ2-1, with D possibly being TRBD2 (7 bases). This CDR3 comprises 15 residues. The V end lost 1 base, the J end lost 6 bases, and 13 bases lay between the germline ends. Germline lookup yields CDR1 MNHEY and CDR2 SVGAGI. CDR3 DNA sequence: TGTGCCAGCAGTTACTGGGAACGGGGGGCCAATGAGCAGTTCTTC. Amino acid sequence: CASSYWERGANEQFF.

Concerning this clonotype: Being one base from a much bigger clone, this may be a read error. This CDR3 is CASGGQIIYPDTQYF. In DNA form, the CDR3 reads TGTGCCAGCGGAGGACAAATAATATACCCAGATACGCAGTATTTT. V gene TRBV28 combines with J gene TRBJ2-3; perhaps D is TRBD1 or TRBD2 (5 bases each). V lost 8 bases to trimming and J lost 4 bases, with 19 bases between them. CDR1 is MDHEN and CDR2 is SYDVKM in the germline V gene. The CDR3 is 15 amino acids.

The V call is TRBV7-2, the J call TRBJ2-7; possibly TRBD2 for D (6 bases). Germline V gene sequence: CDR1 SGHTA, CDR2 FQGNSA. This CDR3 has 14 residues. Trimming removed 5 bases from V and 3 bases from J, with 14 bases in between. The CDR3 DNA reads TGTGCCAGCAGCCCTCCAGCGGGTGGCTACGAGCAGTACTTC. Protein product: CASSPPAGGYEQYF.

Ten or more counts support this clonotype. V gene TRBV6-1 combines with J gene TRBJ2-7; D is possibly TRBD1 (6 bases). V lost 6 bases, J lost 5 bases, and 17 bases lay in between. This CDR3 is built from 14 residues. CDR1 MNHNS and CDR2 SASEGT come from the germline V gene. The DNA of the CDR3 is TGTGCCAGCAGATCCCTCACAGGGACCGACGAGCAGTACTTC. This translates into CASRSLTGTDEQYF.

The sample holds many counts of this clonotype. The genes are TRBV6-5 and TRBJ1-4; D gene uncertain. Germline V CDR1 and CDR2: MNHEY, SVGAGI. The CDR3 loop spans 17 amino acids. The V end lost 2 bases, the J end lost 7 bases, and 20 bases lay between the germline ends. CDR3 region: CASSYHRKPGYGEKLFF. The CDR3 coding sequence is TGTGCCAGCAGTTACCACCGAAAGCCCGGATACGGTGAAAAACTGTTTTTT.

In its sample, this clonotype was seen many times. The chain links TRBV19 to TRBJ1-4; the D gene is possibly TRBD1 (6 bases). V was clipped by 5 bases and J by 6 bases, with 7 bases between them. This CDR3 has 12 amino acids. Per the germline V gene, CDR1 is LNHDA and CDR2 is SQIVND (reference sequence). In DNA, the CDR3 is TGTGCCAGTAGTGGGACACATGAAAAACTGTTTTTT. Protein product: CASSGTHEKLFF.

This clonotype has a count of ten or more. The chain employs TRBV24-1 and TRBJ2-2; D is ambiguous. CDR3 length equals 13 residues. Deletions cut 5 bases from V and 8 bases from J, with 11 bases between. Per germline, CDR1 KGHDR and CDR2 SFDVKD. CDR3 amino acids: CATSAYMPGELFF. The CDR3 coding sequence is TGTGCCACCAGTGCCTATATGCCTGGGGAGCTGTTTTTT.

The chain couples TRBV20-1 to TRBJ2-7; the D gene is possibly TRBD1 (5 bases). CDR3 size: 14 residues. V gave up 0 bases and J gave up 3 bases, with 12 bases separating them. Germline V lookup: CDR1 DFQATT, CDR2 SNEGSKA (reference sequence). The CDR3 coding sequence is TGCAGTGCTAGAGATCCCACAGGCGTCTACGAGCAGTACTTC. Protein sequence: CSARDPTGVYEQYF.

This clonotype occurred a few times. The chain links TRBV9 to TRBJ2-5; the D call may be TRBD1 or TRBD2 (5 bases each). This CDR3 comprises 15 residues. V was pared by 0 bases and J by 5 bases, with 14 bases between. The V gene's germline CDR1 is SGDLS and CDR2 YYNGEE. The CDR3 DNA follows: TGTGCCAGCAGCGTAGGACCCGGCAGGGAGGAGACCCAGTACTTC. Translated, it gives CASSVGPGREETQYF.

In its sample, this clonotype was seen many times. The chain combines TRBV11-2 with TRBJ2-5; D tentatively fits TRBD1 or TRBD2 (5 bases each). The CDR3 runs to 18 residues. With 4 bases removed from V and 5 bases from J, the gap between germline ends came to 26 bases. Germline loops: CDR1 SGHAT, CDR2 FQNNGV. The DNA for the CDR3 is TGTGCCAGCAGCTCGCTCGAGGGGACCTGGGGCGATCGGGAGACCCAGTACTTC. Encoded protein: CASSSLEGTWGDRETQYF.